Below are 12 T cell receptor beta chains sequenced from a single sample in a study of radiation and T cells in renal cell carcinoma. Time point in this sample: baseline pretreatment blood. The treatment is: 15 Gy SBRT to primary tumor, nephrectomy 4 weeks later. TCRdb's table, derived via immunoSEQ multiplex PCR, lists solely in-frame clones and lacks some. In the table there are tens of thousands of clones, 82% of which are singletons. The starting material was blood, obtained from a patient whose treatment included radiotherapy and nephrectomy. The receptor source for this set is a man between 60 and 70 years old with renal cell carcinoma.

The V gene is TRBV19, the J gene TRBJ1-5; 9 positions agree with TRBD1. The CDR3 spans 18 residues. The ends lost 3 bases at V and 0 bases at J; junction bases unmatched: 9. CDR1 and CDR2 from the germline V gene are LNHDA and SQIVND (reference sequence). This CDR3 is CASSITGGLIYSNQPQHF. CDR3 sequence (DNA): TGTGCCAGTAGTATTACAGGGGGCCTTATTTATAGCAATCAGCCCCAGCATTTT.

CDR3 DNA: TGCGCCAGCAGCCAAGGTTTTGTGGCGGGGAGGCTACCTTTAGCCAAAAACATTCAGTACTTC. This gives the protein CASSQGFVAGRLPLAKNIQYF. The V call is TRBV4-1, the J call TRBJ2-4; tentative D call: TRBD2 (6 bases). The CDR3 runs 21 residues. V was trimmed by 1 base and J by 0 bases, leaving 25 bases between them. The germline CDR1 and CDR2 sequences are MGHRA and YSYEKL.

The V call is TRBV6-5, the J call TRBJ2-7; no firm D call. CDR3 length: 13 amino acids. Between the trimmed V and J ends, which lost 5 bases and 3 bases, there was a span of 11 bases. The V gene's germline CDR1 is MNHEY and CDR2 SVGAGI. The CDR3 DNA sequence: TGTGCCAGCAGTCCCCGGTTGGGCTACGAGCAGTACTTC. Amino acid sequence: CASSPRLGYEQYF.

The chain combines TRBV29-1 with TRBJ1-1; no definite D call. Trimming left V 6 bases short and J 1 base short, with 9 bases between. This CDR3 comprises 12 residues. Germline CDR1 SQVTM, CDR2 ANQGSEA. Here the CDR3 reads CSVTLGNTEAFF. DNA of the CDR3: TGCAGCGTGACACTGGGGAACACTGAAGCTTTCTTT.

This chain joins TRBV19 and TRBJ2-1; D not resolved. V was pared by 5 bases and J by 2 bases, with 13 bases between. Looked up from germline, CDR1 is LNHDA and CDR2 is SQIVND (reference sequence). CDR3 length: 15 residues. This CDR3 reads CASSSVRVPYNEQFF. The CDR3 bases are TGTGCCAGTAGTTCGGTCCGGGTTCCCTACAATGAGCAGTTCTTC.

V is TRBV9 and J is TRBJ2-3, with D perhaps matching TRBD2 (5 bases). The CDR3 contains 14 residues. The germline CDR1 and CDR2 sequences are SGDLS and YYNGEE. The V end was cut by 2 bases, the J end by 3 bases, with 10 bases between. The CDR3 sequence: CASSVSGVTDTQYF. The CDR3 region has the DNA TGTGCCAGCAGCGTTTCCGGGGTGACAGATACGCAGTATTTT.

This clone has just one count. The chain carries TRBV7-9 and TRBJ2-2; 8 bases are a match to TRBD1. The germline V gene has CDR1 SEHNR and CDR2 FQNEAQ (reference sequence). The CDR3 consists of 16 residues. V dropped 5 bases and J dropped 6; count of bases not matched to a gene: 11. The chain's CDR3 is CASSPRQGFVAGELFF. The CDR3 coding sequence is TGTGCCAGCAGCCCAAGACAGGGGTTCGTAGCCGGGGAGCTGTTTTTT.

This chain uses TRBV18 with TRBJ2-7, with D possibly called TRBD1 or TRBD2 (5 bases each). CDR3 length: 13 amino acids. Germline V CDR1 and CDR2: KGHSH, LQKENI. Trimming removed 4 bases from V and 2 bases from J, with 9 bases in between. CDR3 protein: CASSRGDAYEQYF. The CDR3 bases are TGTGCCAGCTCACGTGGGGACGCCTACGAGCAGTACTTC.

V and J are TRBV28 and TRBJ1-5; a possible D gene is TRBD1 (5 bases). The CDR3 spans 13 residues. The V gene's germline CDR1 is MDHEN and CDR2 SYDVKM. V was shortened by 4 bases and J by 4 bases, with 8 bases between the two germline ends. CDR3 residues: CASSYDSNQPQHF. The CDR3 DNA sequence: TGTGCCAGCAGTTACGACAGTAATCAGCCCCAGCATTTT.

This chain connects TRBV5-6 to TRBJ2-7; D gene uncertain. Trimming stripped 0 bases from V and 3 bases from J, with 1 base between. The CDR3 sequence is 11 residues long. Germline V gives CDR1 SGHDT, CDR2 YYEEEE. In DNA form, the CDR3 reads TGTGCCAGCAGCTTGGGCTACGAGCAGTACTTC. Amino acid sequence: CASSLGYEQYF. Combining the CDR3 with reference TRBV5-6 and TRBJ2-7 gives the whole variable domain DAGVTQSPTHLIKTRGQQVTLRCSPKSGHDTVSWYQQALGQGPQFIFQYYEEEERQRGNFPDRFSGHQFPNYSSELNVNALLLGDSALYLCASSLGYEQYFGPGTRLTVT.

CDR3 residues: CASSQQVDRVETQYF. CDR3 bases: TGTGCCAGCAGCCAGCAGGTAGACAGGGTAGAGACCCAGTACTTC. This rearrangement joins TRBV7-2 to TRBJ2-5; TRBD1 matches at 7 bases. Germline CDR1 reads SGHTA; CDR2 reads FQGNSA. The CDR3 totals 15 residues. V shed 5 bases, J shed 4 bases, and the junction held 10 bases outside the gene matches.

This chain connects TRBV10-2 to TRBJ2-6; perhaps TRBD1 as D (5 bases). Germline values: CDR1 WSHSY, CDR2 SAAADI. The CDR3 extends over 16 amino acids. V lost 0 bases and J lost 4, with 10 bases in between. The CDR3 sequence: CASSESTARGANVLTF. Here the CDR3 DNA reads TGCGCCAGCAGTGAGTCGACAGCTAGAGGGGCCAACGTCCTGACTTTC.